The 26 T cell receptor beta chains in this list originate from one sample, sequenced in a study of blood T cells in healthy people across ages. The authors ran a second PCR of roughly 7 to 11 cycles using a sample-barcoded 5' primer and a J-beta primer mix. TCRdb re-called the 5' RACE reads through MiXCR, storing one row per CDR3 protein. This table has about a million distinct CDR3 sequences, around two fifths appearing once. The source material was blood. Source of these receptors: a man aged 18-30 years in good health.

The V call is TRBV20-1, the J call TRBJ2-2; 7 nucleotides line up with TRBD2. The CDR3 runs to 17 residues. The germline CDR1 and CDR2 sequences are DFQATT and SNEGSKA (reference sequence). With 3 bases clipped from V and 5 bases from J, the junction kept 15 bases outside the gene matches. DNA for the CDR3: TGCAGTGCTAGGTCGCCAGACGGGGGGACTTTGACCGGGGAGCTGTTTTTT. It is translated as CSARSPDGGTLTGELFF.

The chain links TRBV5-1 to TRBJ2-5, with 7 bases matching TRBD1. Unmatched junction bases numbered 1, after V lost 2 bases and J lost 3 bases. The CDR3 totals 13 residues. Germline lookup yields CDR1 SGHRS and CDR2 YFSETQ. In DNA, the CDR3 is TGCGCCAGCAGCTTTCAGGGGGAAGAGACCCAGTACTTC. Its translation: CASSFQGEETQYF.

The chain employs TRBV4-2 and TRBJ1-4, with a weak D call TRBD1 (6 bases). From germline, CDR1 is LGHNA and CDR2 YNFKEQ. CDR3 length: 17 residues. Trimming left V 0 bases short and J 11 bases short, with 22 bases between. The CDR3 DNA reads TGTGCCAGCAGCCAAGAGATAAGTTCGGGGGCCCTTGTGAAACTGTTTTTT. It codes for CASSQEISSGALVKLFF.

The genes are TRBV7-9 and TRBJ1-2; the D is unclear. CDR1 and CDR2 (germline): SEHNR, FQNEAQ (reference sequence). V lost 1 base to trimming and J lost 11 bases, with 8 bases between them. The CDR3 is 11 amino acids. The CDR3 nucleotides are TGTGCCAGCAGCTTAGTTGGGGAGTACACCTTC. It encodes CASSLVGEYTF.

The J gene is TRBJ2-3, the V gene TRBV20-1; TRBD2 aligns across 7 bases. The ends lost 0 bases at V and 6 bases at J; junction bases unmatched: 9. The CDR3 loop spans 15 amino acids. Germline-derived CDR1 and CDR2 are DFQATT and SNEGSKA (reference sequence). For the CDR3, the DNA is TGCAGTGCTAGAGATACGCGGGGGAAGGCGGATACGCAGTATTTT. Residues: CSARDTRGKADTQYF.

The CDR3 region is CASSQGGTLWTGELFF. The CDR3, as DNA: TGCGCCAGCAGCCAGGGTGGGACTTTGTGGACCGGGGAGCTGTTTTTT. The rearrangement joins TRBV4-1 to TRBJ2-2; D perhaps matches TRBD2 (6 bases). This CDR3 contains 16 residues. From germline, CDR1 is MGHRA and CDR2 YSYEKL. The ends were cut back, 3 bases at V and 5 bases at J, with 16 bases in the middle.

This clonotype has just a few counts. The rearrangement uses TRBV19 and TRBJ1-2; D is unresolved. V was pared by 5 bases and J by 1 base, with 14 bases between. Germline values: CDR1 LNHDA, CDR2 SQIVND (reference sequence). The CDR3 runs to 15 residues. The CDR3 region is CASSPGVLHNYGYTF. The DNA for the CDR3 is TGTGCCAGTAGTCCCGGTGTGCTCCATAACTATGGCTACACCTTC.

The chain carries TRBV27 and TRBJ1-4, with D possibly matching TRBD1 (5 bases). The CDR3 spans 16 residues. Germline loops: CDR1 MNHEY, CDR2 SMNVEV (reference sequence). V lost 3 bases and J 8 bases, leaving 19 bases between the germline ends. The CDR3 loop reads CASSFTGLEEGEKLFF. Here the CDR3 DNA reads TGTGCCAGCAGTTTTACGGGGCTAGAGGAGGGAGAAAAACTGTTTTTT.

The V call is TRBV6-6, the J call TRBJ2-5, with D hard to call. Germline V gene sequence: CDR1 MNHNY, CDR2 SVGAGI (reference sequence). V was trimmed by 5 bases and J by 5 bases, leaving 9 bases between them. This CDR3 is built from 12 residues. CDR3 in DNA: TGTGCCAGCAGTCCGATCTGGGAGACCCAGTACTTC. It is translated as CASSPIWETQYF.

The J gene is TRBJ2-7, the V gene TRBV6-1; D may match TRBD1 or TRBD2 (5 bases each). The germline V gene has CDR1 MNHNS and CDR2 SASEGT. The germline V and J ends were trimmed by 10 bases and 3 bases, with 10 bases remaining between them. This CDR3 is built from 11 residues. CDR3 in DNA: TGTGCCATCGTGGGGGTCTACGAGCAGTACTTC. It specifies CAIVGVYEQYF.

This clonotype was observed many times. The V gene is TRBV2, the J gene TRBJ1-2; the D gene is possibly TRBD1 (6 bases). Trimming removed 5 bases at V and 4 bases at J, with 8 bases between. The CDR3 has 12 amino acids. CDR1 and CDR2 (germline): SNHLY, FYNNEI. The chain's CDR3 is CASSTGFYGYTF. CDR3 sequence (DNA): TGTGCCAGCAGTACAGGGTTCTATGGCTACACCTTC.

This chain joins TRBV10-3 and TRBJ2-7; TRBD1 matches 8 bases. Germline values: CDR1 ENHRY, CDR2 SYGVKD. The ends lost 1 base at V and 7 bases at J; junction bases unmatched: 12. The CDR3 contains 16 residues. The CDR3 is CAISEYRDRPIDEQYF. The CDR3 region has the DNA TGTGCCATCAGTGAGTACCGGGACAGGCCTATCGATGAGCAGTACTTC.

This clonotype was seen a single time. This may be a read error, as it is one base from a much larger clone. The V gene is TRBV2, the J gene TRBJ2-5, with a weak D call TRBD2 (6 bases). This CDR3 has 13 amino acids. The V gene lost 11 bases and the J gene lost 2 bases, with 15 bases spanning the gap. CDR1 and CDR2 from the germline V gene are SNHLY and FYNNEI. CDR3 amino acids: CAGTAGLQETQYF. CDR3 DNA: TGTGCCGGCACGGCGGGGCTACAAGAGACCCAGTACTTC.

A remark on this clonotype: Given a much more abundant clone one base away, this may be a read error. CDR3 protein: CASSWYRTSFDEQFF. The CDR3, as DNA: TGCGCCAGCAGCTGGTACCGGACTTCTTTCGATGAGCAGTTCTTC. This rearrangement joins TRBV5-1 to TRBJ2-1; tentative D call: TRBD2 (5 bases). The CDR3 is 15 amino acids. The V gene lost 3 bases and the J gene lost 8 bases, with 18 bases spanning the gap. Germline loops: CDR1 SGHRS, CDR2 YFSETQ.

In this sample, this clonotype turned up a few times. The chain combines TRBV12-3 or TRBV12-4 with TRBJ1-5; D is perhaps TRBD1 (6 bases). V was trimmed by 4 bases and J by 4 bases, leaving 11 bases between them. The CDR3 length is 14 residues. This chain's CDR3 is CASSWGAGNQPQHF. The CDR3 DNA follows: TGTGCCAGCAGTTGGGGGGCGGGAAATCAGCCCCAGCATTTT.

The rearrangement uses TRBV5-1 and TRBJ2-1; the D is unclear. The J call may be wrong; the DNA end is better matched by TRBJ2-7. The CDR3 totals 15 residues. Per the germline V gene, CDR1 is SGHRS and CDR2 is YFSETQ. CDR3 loop: CASSLDIYSYNEQYF. In DNA form, the CDR3 reads TGCGCCAGCAGCTTGGACATCTACTCCTACAATGAGCAGTACTTC.

The chain is built from TRBV20-1 and TRBJ1-5; D gene unclear. Germline-derived CDR1 and CDR2 are DFQATT and SNEGSKA (reference sequence). The CDR3 has 17 amino acids. Between the trimmed V and J ends, which lost 0 bases and 8 bases, there was a span of 23 bases. The DNA for the CDR3 is TGCAGTGCTAGAGATCTACAAGGGTTTCTGGCTTCAGAGCCCCAGCATTTT. Translated: CSARDLQGFLASEPQHF.

Details on this clonotype: The junction departs from the called germline gene at one end, perhaps through a read error. This chain uses TRBV25-1 with TRBJ1-5; D unclear. The CDR3 sequence is 18 residues long. Germline lookup yields CDR1 MGHDK and CDR2 SYGVNS. CDR3 amino acids: CASSEEIRRDPSNQLQHF. CDR3 nucleotides: TGTGCCAGCAGTGAAGAAATACGTAGAGACCCCAGCAATCAGCTCCAGCATTTT.

A remark on this clonotype: This sequence may be a read error, since a much larger clone differs from it by one base. The chain uses TRBV12-3 or TRBV12-4 and TRBJ2-7; D gene uncertain. V was pared by 0 bases and J by 4 bases, with 16 bases between. This CDR3 region has 16 residues. As DNA, the CDR3 is TGTGCCAGCAGTTTAGCGCGATCCGAAAAGTCGTACGAGCAGTACTTC. Amino acid sequence: CASSLARSEKSYEQYF.

The chain joins TRBV29-1 to TRBJ1-1; no reliable D call. This CDR3 spans 10 amino acids. CDR1 and CDR2 (germline): SQVTM, ANQGSEA. V gave up 7 bases and J gave up 3 bases, with 6 bases separating them. The CDR3: CSAYYTEAFF. The CDR3 DNA reads as TGCAGCGCATATTACACTGAAGCTTTCTTT.

There are a few counts of this clonotype. V is TRBV20-1 and J is TRBJ2-5; no clear D gene. The CDR3 sequence is 12 residues long. The germline V gene encodes CDR1 DFQATT and CDR2 SNEGSKA (reference sequence). V was clipped by 2 bases and J by 5 bases, with 9 bases between them. The CDR3 bases are TGCAGTGCTAGACACTCGGAGGAGACCCAGTACTTC. Protein sequence: CSARHSEETQYF.

The chain recombines TRBV7-8 with TRBJ1-5; D is perhaps TRBD1 (6 bases). This CDR3 has 15 amino acids. Between the trimmed V and J ends, which lost 2 bases and 0 bases, there was a span of 8 bases. Per germline, CDR1 SGHVS and CDR2 FQNEAQ. The chain's CDR3 is CASSLPDSSNQPQHF. The CDR3 DNA reads TGTGCCAGCAGCTTACCGGACAGTAGCAATCAGCCCCAGCATTTT.

The chain joins TRBV28 to TRBJ2-1, with 9 bases lining up with TRBD1. Germline lookup yields CDR1 MDHEN and CDR2 SYDVKM. The CDR3 sequence is 18 residues long. CDR3: CVIIGYRGQLSSYNEQFF. The CDR3 DNA reads TGTGTCATCATCGGATACAGGGGGCAACTGAGCTCCTACAATGAGCAGTTCTTC.

V gene TRBV20-1 combines with J gene TRBJ1-6; D unclear. V lost 0 bases to trimming and J lost 0 bases, with 9 bases between them. CDR3 length equals 16 residues. Germline CDR1 and CDR2: DFQATT and SNEGSKA (reference sequence). CDR3 DNA: TGCAGTGCTAGAGATCCGGGCAGCTCCTATAATTCACCCCTCCACTTT. Amino acid sequence: CSARDPGSSYNSPLHF.

A word on this clonotype: This may arise from a read error, as a much more abundant clone is one base away. The chain couples TRBV12-3 or TRBV12-4 to TRBJ1-2; D not certain. This CDR3 is 16 amino acids long. The CDR3 region is CAGSSGSIIGHYGYTF. CDR3 nucleotide sequence: TGTGCCGGCAGCTCGGGATCCATTATTGGGCACTATGGCTACACCTTC.

Comments on this clonotype: Germline is not matched at one junction end, which may reflect a read error. This chain links TRBV28 with TRBJ1-3; D unresolved. Per the germline V gene, CDR1 is MDHEN and CDR2 is SYDVKM. The CDR3 length is 16 residues. CDR3 in amino acids: CASSLQTSSAGNTTYF. In nucleotides, the CDR3 is TGTGCCAGCAGTCTCCAAACTTCCTCCGCTGGAAACACCACATATTTT.